This T cell receptor (beta chain) was recorded in a study of beta chain features in type 1 diabetes. Expressed TCRB transcripts were sequenced after all isolated RNA was converted to cDNA. Sequenced by immunoSEQ multiplex PCR; TCRdb stores in-frame clones only, minus some. The sample yields some 220,000 clones, about 11% seen once. This clone turned up a few times. Sequencing was carried out using central memory CD4+ T cells from blood. This clonotype was sampled from a man between 18 and 29 years old in good health.

CDR3 region: CASSATGVEAFF. In nucleotides, the CDR3 is TGTGCCAGCAGTGCAACAGGCGTTGAAGCTTTCTTT. This chain joins TRBV2 and TRBJ1-1; D may be TRBD1 (5 bases). The germline CDR1 and CDR2 sequences are SNHLY and FYNNEI. Trimming took 4 bases from V and 7 from J, leaving 10 bases between them. The CDR3 sequence is 12 residues long.